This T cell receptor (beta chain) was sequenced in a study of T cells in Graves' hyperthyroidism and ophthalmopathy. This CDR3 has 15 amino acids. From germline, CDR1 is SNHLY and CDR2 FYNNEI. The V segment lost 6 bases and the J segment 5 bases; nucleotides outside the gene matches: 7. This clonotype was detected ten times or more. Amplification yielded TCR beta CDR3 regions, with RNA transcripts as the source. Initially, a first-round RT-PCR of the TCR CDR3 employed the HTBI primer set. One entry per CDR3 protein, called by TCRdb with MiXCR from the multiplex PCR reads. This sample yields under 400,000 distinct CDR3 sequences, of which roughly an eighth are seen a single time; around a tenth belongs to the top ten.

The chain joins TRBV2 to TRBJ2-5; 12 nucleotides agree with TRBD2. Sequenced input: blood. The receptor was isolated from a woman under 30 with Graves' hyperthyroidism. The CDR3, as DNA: TGTGCCAGCAGCTCACTAGCGGGGGGAACGGAGACCCAGTACTTC. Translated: CASSSLAGGTETQYF.